Below are 32 T cell receptor beta chains sequenced from a single sample in a study of technical replicates of blood from a handful of donors (dated by TCRdb to about 2017). Library preparation used the immunoSEQ multiplex PCR assay. The clones in this table, taken by TCRdb from immuneACCESS, are in-frame only. Not every clone is retained; where verified, under half of the shortfall comes from an unresolved V gene, and the cause of the rest is unknown. The sample contains 80,000 or so clones, around 94% of them found a single time. The top ten clones comprise 0.38% of the sample. The sequenced sample consisted of T cells isolated from PBMCs. The receptors were gathered from a human donor in good health.

The chain recombines TRBV2 with TRBJ2-2, with D tentatively TRBD1 (5 bases). Per the germline V gene, CDR1 is SNHLY and CDR2 is FYNNEI. The CDR3 runs 14 residues. V was shortened by 10 bases and J by 5 bases, with 17 bases between the two germline ends. CDR3 coding DNA: TGTGCCACAAATGGCCAGGGTCGGACCGGGGAGCTGTTTTTT. Its protein is CATNGQGRTGELFF.

The V and J genes are TRBV2 and TRBJ2-5, with TRBD1 as a possible D gene (6 bases). Germline values: CDR1 SNHLY, CDR2 FYNNEI. The V end lost 9 bases, the J end lost 2 bases, and 10 bases lay between the germline ends. This CDR3 region has 12 residues. CDR3 coding DNA: TGTGCCAGACAGGGTCGGCAAGAGACCCAGTACTTC. This sequence encodes CARQGRQETQYF.

The chain recombines TRBV5-8 with TRBJ1-4, with 7 bases aligning to TRBD1. The germline gives CDR1 SGHTS, CDR2 YDEGEE. CDR3 length equals 14 residues. Unmatched junction bases numbered 4, after V lost 4 bases and J lost 4 bases. The CDR3 protein is CASSVGQINEKLFF. In DNA form, the CDR3 reads TGTGCCAGCAGCGTGGGACAGATTAATGAAAAACTGTTTTTT.

This clone appeared once. V and J are TRBV7-3 and TRBJ2-1; TRBD2 might be the D (6 bases). Germline loops: CDR1 SGHTA, CDR2 FQGTGA. The V and J ends lost 2 bases and 1 base respectively, with 6 bases between them. The CDR3 covers 14 residues. CDR3: CASSLGGSYNEQFF. In nucleotides, the CDR3 is TGTGCCAGCAGCTTAGGGGGGTCCTACAATGAGCAGTTCTTC. Looking up the rest from reference TRBV7-3 and TRBJ2-1 gives the full variable domain: GAGVSQTPSNKVTEKGKYVELRCDPISGHTALYWYRQSLGQGPEFLIYFQGTGAADDSGLPNDRFFAVRPEGSVSTLKIQRTERGDSAVYLCASSLGGSYNEQFFGPGTRLTVL.

This rearrangement joins TRBV2 to TRBJ1-2; no definite D call. The CDR3 sequence is 13 residues long. Germline loops: CDR1 SNHLY, CDR2 FYNNEI. Trimming removed 4 bases at V and 0 bases at J, with 6 bases between. The CDR3 reads CASSVGANYGYTF. CDR3 coding DNA: TGTGCCAGCAGTGTAGGAGCTAACTATGGCTACACCTTC.

J is TRBJ1-5 and V is TRBV19; D may be TRBD1 (5 bases). CDR1 LNHDA and CDR2 SQIVND come from the germline V gene (reference sequence). Between the trimmed V and J ends, which lost 0 bases and 9 bases, there was a span of 15 bases. CDR3 length: 15 amino acids. This chain's CDR3 is CASSIEGRARWPQHF. In nucleotides, the CDR3 is TGTGCCAGTAGTATAGAGGGGCGCGCTAGGTGGCCCCAGCATTTT.

This sequence joins TRBV25-1 and TRBJ2-5; TRBD1 agrees at 9 bases. Germline V gene data show CDR1 as MGHDK and CDR2 as SYGVNS. V lost 6 bases to trimming and J lost 1 base; unmatched junction nucleotides: 9. The CDR3 consists of 16 residues. The CDR3 spells CASSAGTGIAQETQYF. CDR3 nucleotide sequence: TGTGCCAGCAGCGCCGGGACAGGGATTGCCCAAGAGACCCAGTACTTC.

The V and J genes are TRBV5-8 and TRBJ2-7, with 8 positions matching TRBD1. J gave up 5 bases and V 3 bases, and 4 bases lay outside the gene matches. This CDR3 spans 13 amino acids. Looked up from germline, CDR1 is SGHTS and CDR2 is YDEGEE. This chain's CDR3 is CASSYLRGHEQYF. DNA of the CDR3: TGTGCCAGCAGCTACCTCAGGGGGCACGAGCAGTACTTC.

The chain is built from TRBV7-6 and TRBJ2-1, with a tentative D call TRBD1 (6 bases). V lost 3 bases, J lost 5 bases, and 11 bases lay in between. This CDR3 is 14 amino acids long. Germline lookup yields CDR1 SGHVS and CDR2 FNYEAQ. This chain's CDR3 is CASSFFRQDNEQFF. CDR3 coding DNA: TGTGCCAGCAGCTTCTTCAGACAGGACAATGAGCAGTTCTTC.

The V and J genes are TRBV7-8 and TRBJ1-2, with D possibly TRBD1 on 6 matching bases. V shed 1 base and J shed 3 bases, with 15 bases lying between them. The CDR3 totals 16 residues. Germline CDR1 reads SGHVS; CDR2 reads FQNEAQ. The chain's CDR3 is CASSLVQGPPYYGYTF. CDR3 DNA sequence: TGTGCCAGCAGCTTAGTCCAGGGGCCCCCTTACTATGGCTACACCTTC.

The genes are TRBV5-1 and TRBJ2-7; possible D gene TRBD2, 5 bases. The CDR3 spans 15 residues. V was clipped by 0 bases and J by 2 bases, with 12 bases between them. Germline lookup yields CDR1 SGHRS and CDR2 YFSETQ. CDR3: CASSLGGGSTYEQYF. The CDR3, as DNA: TGCGCCAGCAGCTTGGGTGGCGGGTCTACCTACGAGCAGTACTTC.

V and J are TRBV5-1 and TRBJ2-3; a possible D gene is TRBD1 (6 bases). Trimming took off 0 bases at V and 4 bases at J, with 12 bases between the two ends. Germline lookup yields CDR1 SGHRS and CDR2 YFSETQ. The CDR3 has 15 amino acids. The CDR3 reads CASSLEGTRSDTQYF. CDR3 sequence (DNA): TGCGCCAGCAGCTTGGAGGGGACAAGATCAGATACGCAGTATTTT.

V gene TRBV13 combines with J gene TRBJ2-5, with D unclear. V was shortened by 5 bases and J by 1 base, with 5 bases between the two germline ends. This CDR3 contains 12 residues. The germline V gene encodes CDR1 PRHDT and CDR2 FYEKMQ (reference sequence). CDR3 residues: CASSATQETQYF. The CDR3, as DNA: TGTGCCAGCAGCGCTACCCAAGAGACCCAGTACTTC. The full variable domain, rest sourced from reference TRBV13 and TRBJ2-5, is AAGVIQSPRHLIKEKRETATLKCYPIPRHDTVYWYQQGPGQDPQFLISFYEKMQSDKGSIPDRFSAQQFSDYHSELNMSSLELGDSALYFCASSATQETQYFGPGTRLLVL.

The rearrangement joins TRBV27 to TRBJ2-7, with 8 positions matching TRBD2. The V segment lost 3 bases and the J segment 0 bases; nucleotides outside the gene matches: 4. This CDR3 is built from 15 residues. Germline values: CDR1 MNHEY, CDR2 SMNVEV (reference sequence). CDR3 in amino acids: CASSLRGVGSYEQYF. Written as DNA, the CDR3 is TGTGCCAGCAGTTTGCGGGGGGTAGGCTCCTACGAGCAGTACTTC.

CDR3 sequence: CATGRSGANVLTF. In DNA, the CDR3 is TGTGCCACCGGGAGGTCTGGGGCCAACGTCCTGACTTTC. The chain has TRBV6-5 and TRBJ2-6, with 7 nucleotides matching TRBD2. V trimming: 10 bases; J trimming: 1 base; junction bases outside the gene matches: 1. CDR1 and CDR2 (germline): MNHEY, SVGAGI. The CDR3 has 13 residues.

This clone was picked up a small number of times. At one end, the junction sequence differs from germline, possibly due to a read error. V usage is TRBV14 and J usage is TRBJ1-1; D perhaps matches TRBD1 (6 bases). Per the germline V gene, CDR1 is SGHDN and CDR2 is FVKESK. This CDR3 comprises 13 residues. The CDR3 sequence: CASSQLTQGSVSF. CDR3 sequence (DNA): TGTGCCAGCAGCCAGCTGACACAGGGATCGGTCTCCTTT.

The CDR3 bases are TGCAGCGTAGTAAGGACAGGCACCTACGAGCAGTACTTC. Translating it yields CSVVRTGTYEQYF. The chain joins TRBV29-1 to TRBJ2-7, with 7 bases fitting TRBD1. Germline V gene lookup returns CDR1 SQVTM and CDR2 ANQGSEA. There are 13 residues in the CDR3. Trimming removed 6 bases from V and 2 bases from J; junction bases left unmatched: 7.

This chain connects TRBV7-9 to TRBJ2-3; D call uncertain. The CDR3 is 14 residues long. V shed 1 base and J shed 2 bases, with 7 bases lying between them. Germline V gene lookup returns CDR1 SEHNR and CDR2 FQNEAQ (reference sequence). For the CDR3, the DNA is TGTGCCAGCAGCTTAGGCCTAGACACAGATACGCAGTATTTT. It codes for CASSLGLDTDTQYF.

The V gene is TRBV6-5, the J gene TRBJ1-1, with 7 nucleotides matching TRBD1. The V segment lost 3 bases and the J segment 3 bases; nucleotides outside the gene matches: 7. Germline V CDR1 and CDR2: MNHEY, SVGAGI. The CDR3 covers 15 residues. The CDR3 nucleotides are TGTGCCAGCAGTTATCGGGAGGGGGCATACACTGAAGCTTTCTTT. This sequence encodes CASSYREGAYTEAFF.

The J gene is TRBJ1-5, the V gene TRBV7-9; D gene ambiguous. Per the germline V gene, CDR1 is SEHNR and CDR2 is FQNEAQ (reference sequence). This CDR3 has 12 amino acids. The V end was cut by 3 bases, the J end by 10 bases, with 10 bases between. CDR3 amino acids: CASSLGGVPQHF. The CDR3 region has the DNA TGTGCCAGCAGCTTGGGAGGAGTACCCCAGCATTTT. The full variable domain, rest sourced from reference TRBV7-9 and TRBJ1-5, is DTGVSQNPRHKITKRGQNVTFRCDPISEHNRLYWYRQTLGQGPEFLTYFQNEAQLEKSRLLSDRFSAERPKGSFSTLEIQRTEQGDSAMYLCASSLGGVPQHFGDGTRLSIL.

The rearrangement uses TRBV27 and TRBJ2-7; no reliable D call. The V gene lost 4 bases and the J gene lost 0 bases, with 19 bases spanning the gap. The CDR3 is made up of 17 amino acids. Germline CDR1 reads MNHEY; CDR2 reads SMNVEV (reference sequence). The CDR3 loop is CASSSPLTDKPSYEQYF. CDR3 sequence (DNA): TGTGCCAGCAGTTCCCCCCTCACTGATAAGCCCTCCTACGAGCAGTACTTC.

The chain combines TRBV10-2 with TRBJ2-1; 8 bases map to TRBD2. The CDR3 runs 14 residues. Germline CDR1 reads WSHSY; CDR2 reads SAAADI. V lost 5 bases to trimming and J lost 0 bases; unmatched junction nucleotides: 0. The CDR3 nucleotides read TGCGCCAGCAGTAGCGGGAGCTCCTACAATGAGCAGTTCTTC. Its protein product is CASSSGSSYNEQFF.

The chain has TRBV9 and TRBJ2-7; the match to TRBD2 covers 9 bases. The ends lost 0 bases at V and 7 bases at J; junction bases unmatched: 8. Germline V gene data show CDR1 as SGDLS and CDR2 as YYNGEE. This CDR3 contains 15 residues. The CDR3 coding sequence is TGTGCCAGCAGCGTAGAAGGACTAGCGATGGAGGAGCAGTACTTC. It encodes CASSVEGLAMEEQYF.

This CDR3 is CASSLGLAYEQYF. CDR3 in DNA: TGTGCCAGCAGCTTGGGACTAGCCTACGAGCAGTACTTC. The chain carries TRBV11-2 and TRBJ2-7, with TRBD2 identical over 8 bases. This CDR3 has 13 residues. Germline V CDR1 and CDR2: SGHAT, FQNNGV. J gave up 2 bases and V 3 bases, and 0 bases lay outside the gene matches.

V gene TRBV15 combines with J gene TRBJ1-5; D gene ambiguous. The V gene lost 1 base and the J gene lost 1 base, with 11 bases spanning the gap. This CDR3 has 16 residues. Germline assignment: CDR1 LNHNV and CDR2 YYDKDF (reference sequence). The CDR3 DNA is TGTGCCACCAGCAGAGGCAACTTAAGAAGCAATCAGCCCCAGCATTTT. Translated: CATSRGNLRSNQPQHF.

This rearrangement joins TRBV5-8 to TRBJ2-3, with D tentatively TRBD1 (6 bases). CDR1 is SGHTS and CDR2 is YDEGEE in the germline V gene. The CDR3 has 15 residues. V lost 2 bases and J lost 0, with 10 bases in between. The CDR3 loop is CASSFLGQSTDTQYF. CDR3 bases: TGTGCCAGCAGCTTTCTCGGACAGAGCACAGATACGCAGTATTTT.

This clone was recorded once. This chain links TRBV28 with TRBJ2-7, with D uncertain. V was cut by 10 bases and J by 4 bases, with 8 bases left in between. Germline V lookup: CDR1 MDHEN, CDR2 SYDVKM. The CDR3 length is 10 residues. The CDR3 spells CATAGYEQYF. CDR3 bases: TGTGCCACCGCCGGTTACGAGCAGTACTTC.

The chain is built from TRBV2 and TRBJ1-2; maybe TRBD1 (5 bases). The CDR3 runs 11 residues. V was shortened by 8 bases and J by 5 bases, with 9 bases between the two germline ends. Germline CDR1 and CDR2: SNHLY and FYNNEI. In nucleotides, the CDR3 is TGTGCCAGCCTGACAGCTTATGGCTACACCTTC. The encoded protein is CASLTAYGYTF.

The chain couples TRBV6-5 to TRBJ2-2, with 9 positions matching TRBD1. Germline values: CDR1 MNHEY, CDR2 SVGAGI. The CDR3 is 14 residues long. The trim removed 8 bases at V and 5 bases at J, leaving 6 bases unmatched. CDR3 residues: CASHGTGSTGELFF. DNA for the CDR3: TGTGCCAGCCACGGGACAGGGAGTACCGGGGAGCTGTTTTTT.

The chain recombines TRBV15 with TRBJ1-1, with D perhaps TRBD1 (6 bases). The CDR3 contains 14 residues. Trimming removed 3 bases at V and 5 bases at J, with 13 bases between. Germline CDR1 LNHNV, CDR2 YYDKDF (reference sequence). The CDR3 region has the DNA TGTGCCACCAGCAGGGGCACAGGGAGTACTGAAGCTTTCTTT. Translating it yields CATSRGTGSTEAFF.

This clone was detected only a few times. The chain recombines TRBV28 with TRBJ1-1, with no clear D. Per the germline V gene, CDR1 is MDHEN and CDR2 is SYDVKM. CDR3 size: 14 residues. The ends were cut back, 3 bases at V and 0 bases at J, with 8 bases in the middle. Here the CDR3 reads CASSFLTMNTEAFF. CDR3 coding DNA: TGTGCCAGCAGTTTCCTTACTATGAACACTGAAGCTTTCTTT. The whole variable domain, remainder taken from reference TRBV28 and TRBJ1-1, is DVKVTQSSRYLVKRTGEKVFLECVQDMDHENMFWYRQDPGLGLRLIYFSYDVKMKEKGDIPEGYSVSREKKERFSLILESASTNQTSMYLCASSFLTMNTEAFFGQGTRLTVV.

V usage is TRBV10-2 and J usage is TRBJ2-1; 9 bases align to TRBD2. Germline V gives CDR1 WSHSY, CDR2 SAAADI. The CDR3 consists of 18 residues. V dropped 7 bases and J dropped 3; count of bases not matched to a gene: 16. CDR3 sequence (DNA): TGCGCCAGCAAAATCGGTAGCGGGAGAAGTTCTGGCTACAATGAGCAGTTCTTC. Its translation is CASKIGSGRSSGYNEQFF.